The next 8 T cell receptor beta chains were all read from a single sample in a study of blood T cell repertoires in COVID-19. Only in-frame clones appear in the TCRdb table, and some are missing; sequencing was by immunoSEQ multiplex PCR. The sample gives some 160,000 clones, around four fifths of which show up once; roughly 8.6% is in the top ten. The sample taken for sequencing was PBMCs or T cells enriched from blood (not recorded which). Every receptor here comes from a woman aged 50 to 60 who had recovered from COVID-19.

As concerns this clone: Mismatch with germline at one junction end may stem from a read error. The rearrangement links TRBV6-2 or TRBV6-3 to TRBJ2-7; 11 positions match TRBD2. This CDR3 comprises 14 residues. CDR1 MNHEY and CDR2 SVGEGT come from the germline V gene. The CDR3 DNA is TGTGCCAGCAGCATAGGAGGGGCTAGCGGGAGGACTATCTTC. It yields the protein CASSIGGASGRTIF.

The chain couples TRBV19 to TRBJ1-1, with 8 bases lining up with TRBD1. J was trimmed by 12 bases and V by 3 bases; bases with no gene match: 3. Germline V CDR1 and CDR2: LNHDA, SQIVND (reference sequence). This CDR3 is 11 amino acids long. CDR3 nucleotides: TGTGCCAGTAGTATTGGACAGGGCCCTTTCTTT. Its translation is CASSIGQGPFF.

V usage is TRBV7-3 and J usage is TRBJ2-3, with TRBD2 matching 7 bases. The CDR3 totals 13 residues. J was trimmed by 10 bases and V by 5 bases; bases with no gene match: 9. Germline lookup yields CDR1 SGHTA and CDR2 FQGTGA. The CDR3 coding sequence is TGTGCCAGCAGCCCAGAGGCTCGGGGGGCGCAGTATTTT. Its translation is CASSPEARGAQYF.

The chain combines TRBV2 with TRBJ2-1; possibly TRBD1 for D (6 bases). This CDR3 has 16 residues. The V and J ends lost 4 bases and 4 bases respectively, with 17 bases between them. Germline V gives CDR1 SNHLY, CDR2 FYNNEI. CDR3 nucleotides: TGTGCCAGCAGTGTCAGGTCCGGGCAGGGGTACAATGAGCAGTTCTTC. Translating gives CASSVRSGQGYNEQFF. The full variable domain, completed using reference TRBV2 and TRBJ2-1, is EPEVTQTPSHQVTQMGQEVILRCVPISNHLYFYWYRQILGQKVEFLVSFYNNEISEKSEIFDDQFSVERPDGSNFTLKIRSTKLEDSAMYFCASSVRSGQGYNEQFFGPGTRLTVL.

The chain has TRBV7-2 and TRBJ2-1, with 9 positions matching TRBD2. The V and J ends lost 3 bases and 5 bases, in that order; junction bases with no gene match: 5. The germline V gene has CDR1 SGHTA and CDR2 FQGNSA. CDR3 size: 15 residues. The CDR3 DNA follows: TGTGCCAGCAGCTTCCAGGTAGCGGGGGACAATGAGCAGTTCTTC. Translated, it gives CASSFQVAGDNEQFF.

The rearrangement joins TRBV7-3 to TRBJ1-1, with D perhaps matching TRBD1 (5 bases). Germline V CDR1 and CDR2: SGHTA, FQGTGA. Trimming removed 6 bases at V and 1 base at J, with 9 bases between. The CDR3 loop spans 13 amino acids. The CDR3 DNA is TGTGCCAGCAGATACGACAGGAACACTGAAGCTTTCTTT. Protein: CASRYDRNTEAFF.

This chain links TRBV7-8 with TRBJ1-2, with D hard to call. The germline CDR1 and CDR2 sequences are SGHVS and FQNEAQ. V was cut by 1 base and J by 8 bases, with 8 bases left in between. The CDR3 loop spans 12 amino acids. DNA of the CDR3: TGTGCCAGCAGCTTAGGGAGGGTCGGCTACACCTTC. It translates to CASSLGRVGYTF.

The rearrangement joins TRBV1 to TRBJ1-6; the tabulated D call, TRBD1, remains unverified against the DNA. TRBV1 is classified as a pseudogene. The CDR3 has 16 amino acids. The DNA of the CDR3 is TGCACCAGCAGCCAAGGGACAGGCTCCTATAATTCACCCCTCCACTTT. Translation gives CTSSQGTGSYNSPLHF.